This T cell receptor beta chain was documented in a study of T cell responses to AZD1222 COVID-19 vaccine. With respect to this clone: Its target is not known.

Method: immunoSEQ multiplex PCR; TCRdb's copy keeps in-frame clones and lacks some. The sample has about 180,000 clones; 90% are singletons. Regarding the study as a whole: Possibly, clonal diversity was underestimated; donors were largely white British and included more females. There were vaccine-associated CD4 TCRs across spike, dominant at 160-218 and 743-854. None of the repertoires were sampled until the peak T cell response had passed. An increase in Spike-specific TCR breadth and depth was observed after two AZD1222 doses.

The CDR3 runs 16 residues. CDR1 SNHLY and CDR2 FYNNEI come from the germline V gene. Trimming took off 4 bases at V and 2 bases at J, with 15 bases between the two ends. Sequenced material: peripheral blood, taken on day 0 of AZD1222 vaccination. The source of this sequence is an adult in good health. This chain uses TRBV2 with TRBJ2-1; D ambiguous. Here the CDR3 reads CASSALWGTPYNEQFF. The CDR3 DNA is TGTGCCAGCAGTGCCTTATGGGGTACCCCCTACAATGAGCAGTTCTTC.